This T cell receptor beta chain was retrieved from a study of post-analysis software for immune sequencing data. Each TCR beta cDNA library carried unique molecular identifiers. One entry per CDR3 protein, called by TCRdb with MiXCR from the PCR reads. Of approximately 770,000 distinct CDR3 sequences in the sample, about 43% were seen once. Details on this clonotype: Antigen specificity is unknown.

Regarding the study as a whole: Patients showed TRBV5-6, TRBV5-1 and TRBV20-1 among roughly 5 TRBV segments more frequent than in controls.

Per the germline V gene, CDR1 is LNHDA and CDR2 is SQIVND (reference sequence). CDR3 length: 13 residues. Losses at the gene ends were 5 bases for V and 6 bases for J; bases not matched to a gene: 3. This clonotype was sampled from a girl aged 5 to 17 with multiple sclerosis. Sequencing was performed on blood. The rearrangement uses TRBV19 and TRBJ1-2; 10 bases align to TRBD1. The CDR3 nucleotides read TGTGCCAGTAGTGACAGGGGGCTTGATGGCTACACCTTC. The encoded protein is CASSDRGLDGYTF.